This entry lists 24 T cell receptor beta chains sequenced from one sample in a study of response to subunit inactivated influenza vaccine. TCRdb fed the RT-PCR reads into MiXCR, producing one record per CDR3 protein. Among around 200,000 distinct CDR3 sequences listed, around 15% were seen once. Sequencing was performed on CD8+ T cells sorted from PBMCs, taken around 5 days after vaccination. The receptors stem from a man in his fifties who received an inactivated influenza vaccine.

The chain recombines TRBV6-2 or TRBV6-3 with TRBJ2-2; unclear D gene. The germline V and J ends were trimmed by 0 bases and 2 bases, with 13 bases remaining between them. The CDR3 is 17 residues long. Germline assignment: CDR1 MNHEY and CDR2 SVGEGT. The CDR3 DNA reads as TGTGCCAGCAGTTACTCGCCCGACGCCCCTAACACCGGGGAGCTGTTTTTT. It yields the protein CASSYSPDAPNTGELFF.

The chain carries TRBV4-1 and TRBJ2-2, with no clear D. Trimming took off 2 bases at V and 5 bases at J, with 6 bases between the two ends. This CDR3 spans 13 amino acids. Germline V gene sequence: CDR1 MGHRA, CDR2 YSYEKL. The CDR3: CASSQSFTGELFF. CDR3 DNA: TGCGCCAGCAGCCAATCGTTTACCGGGGAGCTGTTTTTT.

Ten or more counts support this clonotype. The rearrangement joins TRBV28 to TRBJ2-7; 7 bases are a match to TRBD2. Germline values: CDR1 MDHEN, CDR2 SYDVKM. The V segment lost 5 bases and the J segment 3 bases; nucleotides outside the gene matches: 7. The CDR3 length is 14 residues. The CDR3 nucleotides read TGTGCCAGCAGTCGGGGGGACGGTCTCTACGAGCAGTACTTC. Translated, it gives CASSRGDGLYEQYF.

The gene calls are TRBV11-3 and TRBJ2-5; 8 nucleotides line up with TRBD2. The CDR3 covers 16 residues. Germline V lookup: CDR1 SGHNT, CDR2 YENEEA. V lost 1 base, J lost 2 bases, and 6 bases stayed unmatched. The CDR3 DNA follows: TGTGCCAGCAGCTTAGGTGGTAGCGGGGAACAAGAGACCCAGTACTTC. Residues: CASSLGGSGEQETQYF.

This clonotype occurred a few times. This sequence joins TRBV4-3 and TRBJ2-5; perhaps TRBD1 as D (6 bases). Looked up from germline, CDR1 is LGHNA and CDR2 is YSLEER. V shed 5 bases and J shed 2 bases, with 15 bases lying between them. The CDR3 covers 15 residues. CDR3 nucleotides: TGCGCCAGCAGCTTAGGGGGATACCTTCAAGAGACCCAGTACTTC. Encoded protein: CASSLGGYLQETQYF.

The CDR3 DNA sequence: TGCAGTGCTAGAGATCCCAGGGAGTATGGCTACACCTTC. It encodes CSARDPREYGYTF. The rearrangement links TRBV20-1 to TRBJ1-2, with D possibly TRBD1 on 5 matching bases. Germline-derived CDR1 and CDR2 are DFQATT and SNEGSKA (reference sequence). The CDR3 length is 13 residues. V dropped 0 bases and J dropped 5 bases, with 10 bases sitting between them.

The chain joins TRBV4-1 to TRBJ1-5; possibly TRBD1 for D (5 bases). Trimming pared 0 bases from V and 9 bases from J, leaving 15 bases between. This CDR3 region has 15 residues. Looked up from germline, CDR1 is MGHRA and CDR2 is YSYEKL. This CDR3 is CASSQEWDGGRPQHF. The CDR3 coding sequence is TGCGCCAGCAGCCAAGAATGGGACGGGGGAAGGCCCCAGCATTTT.

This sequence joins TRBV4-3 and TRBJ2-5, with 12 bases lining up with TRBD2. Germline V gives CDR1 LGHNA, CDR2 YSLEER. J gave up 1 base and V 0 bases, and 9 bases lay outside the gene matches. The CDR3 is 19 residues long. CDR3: CASSQDRLAGGVFQETQYF. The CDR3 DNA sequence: TGCGCCAGCAGCCAAGATAGGCTAGCGGGAGGGGTCTTCCAAGAGACCCAGTACTTC.

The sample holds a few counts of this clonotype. The CDR3 spells CASSLDSLSDTQYF. The CDR3 DNA follows: TGTGCCAGCAGCTTAGACAGCCTGTCAGATACGCAGTATTTT. The chain carries TRBV7-2 and TRBJ2-3; no definite D call. V gave up 1 base and J gave up 4 bases, with 9 bases separating them. The length of the CDR3 is 14 residues. CDR1 and CDR2 (germline): SGHTA, FQGNSA. The variable domain in full, completed from reference TRBV7-2 and TRBJ2-3, reads GAGVSQSPSNKVTEKGKDVELRCDPISGHTALYWYRQSLGQGLEFLIYFQGNSAPDKSGLPSDRFSAERTGGSVSTLTIQRTQQEDSAVYLCASSLDSLSDTQYFGPGTRLTVL.

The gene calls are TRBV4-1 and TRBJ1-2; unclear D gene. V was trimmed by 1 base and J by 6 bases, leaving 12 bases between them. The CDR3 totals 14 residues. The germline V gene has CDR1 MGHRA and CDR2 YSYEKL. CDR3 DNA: TGCGCCAGCAGCCAAGTCCGGGGTTCGGATGGCTACACCTTC. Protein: CASSQVRGSDGYTF.

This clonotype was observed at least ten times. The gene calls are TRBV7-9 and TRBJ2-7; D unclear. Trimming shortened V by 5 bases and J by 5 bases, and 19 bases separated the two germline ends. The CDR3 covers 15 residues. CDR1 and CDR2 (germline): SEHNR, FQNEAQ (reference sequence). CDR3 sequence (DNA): TGTGCCAGCAGCAGTCCTTCCGGGCGCCGCCACGAGCAGTACTTC. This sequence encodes CASSSPSGRRHEQYF.

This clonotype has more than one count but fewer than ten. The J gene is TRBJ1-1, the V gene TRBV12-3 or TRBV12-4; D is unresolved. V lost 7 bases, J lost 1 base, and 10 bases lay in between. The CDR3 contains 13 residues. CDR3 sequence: CASTRFQNTEAFF. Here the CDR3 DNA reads TGTGCCAGCACCAGGTTTCAGAACACTGAAGCTTTCTTT.

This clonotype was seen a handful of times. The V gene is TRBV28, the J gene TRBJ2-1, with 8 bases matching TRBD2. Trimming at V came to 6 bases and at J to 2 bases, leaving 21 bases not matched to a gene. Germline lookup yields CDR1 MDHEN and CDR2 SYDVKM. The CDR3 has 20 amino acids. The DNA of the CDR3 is TGTGCCAGCAGCCTCCCCCGGGGGGTTACTAGCGGTCTAACCTACAATGAGCAGTTCTTC. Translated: CASSLPRGVTSGLTYNEQFF. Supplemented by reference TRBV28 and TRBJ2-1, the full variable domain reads DVKVTQSSRYLVKRTGEKVFLECVQDMDHENMFWYRQDPGLGLRLIYFSYDVKMKEKGDIPEGYSVSREKKERFSLILESASTNQTSMYLCASSLPRGVTSGLTYNEQFFGPGTRLTVL.

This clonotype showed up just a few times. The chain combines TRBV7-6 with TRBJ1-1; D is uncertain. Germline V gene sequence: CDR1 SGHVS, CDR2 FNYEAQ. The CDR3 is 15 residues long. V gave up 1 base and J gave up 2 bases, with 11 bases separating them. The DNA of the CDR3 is TGTGCCAGCAGCTTAGGAGAGGGTTCCAACACTGAAGCTTTCTTT. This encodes CASSLGEGSNTEAFF.

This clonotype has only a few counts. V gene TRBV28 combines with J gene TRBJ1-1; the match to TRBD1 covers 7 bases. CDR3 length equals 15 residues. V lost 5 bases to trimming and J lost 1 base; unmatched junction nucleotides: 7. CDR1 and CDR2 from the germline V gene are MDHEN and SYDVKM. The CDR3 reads CASSLRGMGNTEAFF. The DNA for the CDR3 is TGTGCCAGCAGTCTCAGGGGGATGGGGAACACTGAAGCTTTCTTT.

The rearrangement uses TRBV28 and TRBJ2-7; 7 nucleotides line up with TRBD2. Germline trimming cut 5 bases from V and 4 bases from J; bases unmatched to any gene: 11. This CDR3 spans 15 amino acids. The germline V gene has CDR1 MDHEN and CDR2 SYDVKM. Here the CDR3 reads CASSPLQGGVYEQYF. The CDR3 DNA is TGTGCCAGCAGTCCCCTCCAGGGAGGGGTGTACGAGCAGTACTTC.

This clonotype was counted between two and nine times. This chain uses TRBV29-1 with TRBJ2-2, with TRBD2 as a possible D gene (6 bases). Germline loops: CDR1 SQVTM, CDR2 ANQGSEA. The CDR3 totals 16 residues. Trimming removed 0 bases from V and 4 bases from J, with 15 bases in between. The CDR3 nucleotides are TGCAGCGTTGAAGAAGCGGTAGGAGGGATCACCGGGGAGCTGTTTTTT. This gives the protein CSVEEAVGGITGELFF.

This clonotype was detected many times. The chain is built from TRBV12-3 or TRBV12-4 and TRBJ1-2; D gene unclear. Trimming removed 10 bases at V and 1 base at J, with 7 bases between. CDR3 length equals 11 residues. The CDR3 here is CATRGNYGYTF. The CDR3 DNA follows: TGTGCCACCCGGGGTAACTATGGCTACACCTTC.

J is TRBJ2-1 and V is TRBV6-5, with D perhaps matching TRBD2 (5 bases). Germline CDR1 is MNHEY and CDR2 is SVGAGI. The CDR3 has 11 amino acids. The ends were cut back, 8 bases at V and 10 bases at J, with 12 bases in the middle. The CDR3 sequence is CASGSGIEQFF. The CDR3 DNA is TGTGCCAGCGGAAGCGGCATAGAGCAGTTCTTC.

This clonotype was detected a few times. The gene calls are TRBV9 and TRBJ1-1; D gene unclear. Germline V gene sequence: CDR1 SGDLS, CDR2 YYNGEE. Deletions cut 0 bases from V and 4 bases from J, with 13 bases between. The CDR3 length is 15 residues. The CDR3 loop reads CASSVGQTLGTEAFF. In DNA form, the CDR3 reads TGTGCCAGCAGCGTAGGCCAGACCCTGGGCACTGAAGCTTTCTTT.

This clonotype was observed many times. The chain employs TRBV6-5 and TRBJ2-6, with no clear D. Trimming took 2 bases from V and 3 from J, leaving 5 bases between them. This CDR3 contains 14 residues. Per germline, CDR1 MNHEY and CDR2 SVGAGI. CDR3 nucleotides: TGTGCCAGCAGTTACCTGATTGGGGCCAACGTCCTGACTTTC. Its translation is CASSYLIGANVLTF.

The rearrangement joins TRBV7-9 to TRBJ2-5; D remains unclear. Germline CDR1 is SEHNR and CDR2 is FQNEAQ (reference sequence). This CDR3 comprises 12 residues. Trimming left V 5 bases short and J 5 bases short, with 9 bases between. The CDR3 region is CASSDPTETQYF. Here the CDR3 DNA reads TGTGCCAGCAGCGACCCGACTGAGACCCAGTACTTC. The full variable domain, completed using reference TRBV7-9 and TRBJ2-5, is DTGVSQNPRHKITKRGQNVTFRCDPISEHNRLYWYRQTLGQGPEFLTYFQNEAQLEKSRLLSDRFSAERPKGSFSTLEIQRTEQGDSAMYLCASSDPTETQYFGPGTRLLVL.

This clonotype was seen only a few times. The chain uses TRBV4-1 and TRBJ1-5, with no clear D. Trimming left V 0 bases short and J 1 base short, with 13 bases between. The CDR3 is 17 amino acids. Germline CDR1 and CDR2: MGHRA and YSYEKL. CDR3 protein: CASSQEEGLVSNQPQHF. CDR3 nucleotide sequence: TGCGCCAGCAGCCAAGAAGAGGGTTTGGTGAGCAATCAGCCCCAGCATTTT.

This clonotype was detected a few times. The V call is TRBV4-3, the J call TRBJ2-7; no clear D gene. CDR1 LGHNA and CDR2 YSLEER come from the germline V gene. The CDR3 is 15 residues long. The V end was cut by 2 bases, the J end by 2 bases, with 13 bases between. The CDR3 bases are TGCGCCAGCAGCCAAAAGCACTCTACCCCCTACGAGCAGTACTTC. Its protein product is CASSQKHSTPYEQYF.